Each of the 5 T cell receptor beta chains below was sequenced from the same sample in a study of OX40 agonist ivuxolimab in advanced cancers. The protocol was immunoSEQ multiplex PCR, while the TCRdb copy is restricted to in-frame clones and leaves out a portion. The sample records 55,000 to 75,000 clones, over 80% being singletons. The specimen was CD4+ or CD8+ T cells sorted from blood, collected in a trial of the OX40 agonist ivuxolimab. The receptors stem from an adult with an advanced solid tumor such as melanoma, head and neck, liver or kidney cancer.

The CDR3 sequence: CASSFQQGANEQFF. For the CDR3, the DNA is TGTGCCAGCAGCTTCCAACAGGGGGCGAATGAGCAGTTCTTC. V and J are TRBV7-9 and TRBJ2-1; 9 nucleotides match TRBD1. The CDR3 is 14 residues long. Germline CDR1 is SEHNR and CDR2 is FQNEAQ (reference sequence). V lost 3 bases and J lost 7; bases outside the gene matches: 4.

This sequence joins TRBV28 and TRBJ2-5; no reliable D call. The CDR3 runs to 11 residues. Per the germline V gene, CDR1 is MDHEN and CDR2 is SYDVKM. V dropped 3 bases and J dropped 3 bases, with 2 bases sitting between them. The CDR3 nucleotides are TGTGCCAGCAGTTTTGAAGAGACCCAGTACTTC. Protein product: CASSFEETQYF.

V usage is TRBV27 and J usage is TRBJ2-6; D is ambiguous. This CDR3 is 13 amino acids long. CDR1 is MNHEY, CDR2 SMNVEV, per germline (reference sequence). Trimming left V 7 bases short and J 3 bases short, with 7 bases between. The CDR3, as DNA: TGTGCCAGCAAGTGGGTTGGGGCCAACGTCCTGACTTTC. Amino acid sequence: CASKWVGANVLTF.

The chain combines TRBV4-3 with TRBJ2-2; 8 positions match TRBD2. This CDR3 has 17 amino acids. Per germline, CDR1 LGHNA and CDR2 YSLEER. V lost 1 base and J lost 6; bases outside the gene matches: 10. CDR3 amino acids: CASSQGTSYGGAGELFF. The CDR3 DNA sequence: TGCGCCAGCAGCCAAGGGACTAGCTATGGTGGGGCCGGGGAGCTGTTTTTT.

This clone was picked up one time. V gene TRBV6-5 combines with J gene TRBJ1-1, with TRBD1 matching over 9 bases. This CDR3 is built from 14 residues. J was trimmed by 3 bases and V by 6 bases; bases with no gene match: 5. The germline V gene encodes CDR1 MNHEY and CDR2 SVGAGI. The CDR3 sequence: CASSRGQGYTEAFF. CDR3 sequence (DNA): TGTGCCAGCAGCCGCGGACAGGGGTACACTGAAGCTTTCTTT.